Listed here are 30 T cell receptor beta chains from one sample, sequenced in a study of blood T cell repertoires in COVID-19. Libraries were prepared by immunoSEQ multiplex PCR; TCRdb keeps only in-frame clonotypes and omits some of them. The sample holds some 160,000 clones, about 80% seen once. What was sequenced was peripheral blood. All receptors derive from a woman aged 80 or older with acute or convalescent COVID-19.

This clone was detected once. The chain carries TRBV7-3 and TRBJ2-3, with D perhaps matching TRBD1 (6 bases). The V gene's germline CDR1 is SGHTA and CDR2 FQGTGA. This CDR3 is built from 16 residues. V dropped 3 bases and J dropped 2 bases, with 15 bases sitting between them. The CDR3 DNA reads as TGTGCCAGCAGCTTGCAGGGGCGGTGGGACACAGATACGCAGTATTTT. Translating it yields CASSLQGRWDTDTQYF.

The J gene is TRBJ2-1, the V gene TRBV24-1; 10 bases fit TRBD1. The CDR3 sequence is 16 residues long. The germline CDR1 and CDR2 sequences are KGHDR and SFDVKD. With V trimmed by 6 bases and J by 3 bases, 7 bases remained unmatched. Written as DNA, the CDR3 is TGTGCCACCAGTACCTCCGGGACAGGGGTCTACAATGAGCAGTTCTTC. Protein sequence: CATSTSGTGVYNEQFF.

Here the CDR3 reads CASSLGPSGTSGGTDTQYF. The CDR3 DNA sequence: TGCGCCAGCAGCTTGGGACCCTCGGGGACTAGCGGGGGGACAGATACGCAGTATTTT. J is TRBJ2-3 and V is TRBV5-1; TRBD2 agrees at 15 bases. CDR1 and CDR2 from the germline V gene are SGHRS and YFSETQ. The CDR3 extends over 19 amino acids. With V trimmed by 0 bases and J by 3 bases, 8 bases remained unmatched.

The chain carries TRBV5-1 and TRBJ1-6; 8 nucleotides match TRBD1. Trimming took 4 bases from V and 8 from J; bases not matched to a gene: 11. This CDR3 contains 16 residues. The germline CDR1 and CDR2 sequences are SGHRS and YFSETQ. CDR3 in amino acids: CASSGEAGGIYSPLHF. The CDR3 bases are TGCGCCAGCAGCGGGGAGGCAGGGGGCATTTATTCACCCCTCCACTTT. The full variable domain, rest sourced from reference TRBV5-1 and TRBJ1-6, is KAGVTQTPRYLIKTRGQQVTLSCSPISGHRSVSWYQQTPGQGLQFLFEYFSETQRNKGNFPGRFSGRQFSNSRSEMNVSTLELGDSALYLCASSGEAGGIYSPLHFGNGTRLTVT.

V and J are TRBV19 and TRBJ2-7; D remains ambiguous. The germline V and J ends were trimmed by 9 bases and 3 bases, with 15 bases remaining between them. There are 13 residues in the CDR3. Germline V gene sequence: CDR1 LNHDA, CDR2 SQIVND (reference sequence). CDR3 sequence reads: CASSRGEVYEQYF. DNA for the CDR3: TGTGCCAGCAGTCGAGGAGAGGTCTACGAGCAGTACTTC.

The chain joins TRBV9 to TRBJ1-2, with 8 bases identical to TRBD1. Germline V gene lookup returns CDR1 SGDLS and CDR2 YYNGEE. J was trimmed by 8 bases and V by 3 bases; bases with no gene match: 9. This CDR3 comprises 14 residues. CDR3 region: CASSATGDGHGYTF. Here the CDR3 DNA reads TGTGCCAGCAGCGCGACAGGGGACGGTCACGGCTACACCTTC.

This clone occurred once. The rearrangement uses TRBV7-2 and TRBJ2-1; 8 nucleotides agree with TRBD1. The germline gives CDR1 SGHTA, CDR2 FQGNSA. The CDR3 length is 14 residues. After removal of 4 bases from V and 9 bases from J, the junction contained 8 bases not matched to a gene. The CDR3 nucleotides read TGTGCCAGCAGCTCCCTCCGGACAGGGAGTGAGCAGTTCTTC. It codes for CASSSLRTGSEQFF.

The V and J genes are TRBV24-1 and TRBJ1-2; perhaps TRBD1 as D (5 bases). Germline loops: CDR1 KGHDR, CDR2 SFDVKD. With 4 bases removed from V and 7 bases from J, the gap between germline ends came to 18 bases. This CDR3 spans 15 amino acids. CDR3 sequence: CATSDGGRGLVGYTF. The DNA for the CDR3 is TGTGCCACCAGTGACGGCGGTCGGGGACTAGTTGGCTACACCTTC.

The chain recombines TRBV5-5 with TRBJ1-2; D is uncertain. Trimming took 4 bases from V and 7 from J, leaving 11 bases between them. The CDR3 loop spans 12 amino acids. Germline values: CDR1 SGHKS, CDR2 YYEKEE (reference sequence). This CDR3 reads CASSLRESGYTF. CDR3 DNA: TGTGCCAGCAGCCTTAGGGAGTCTGGCTACACCTTC.

V usage is TRBV12-5 and J usage is TRBJ2-1; 9 bases fit TRBD1. The V gene end was trimmed by 3 bases and the J gene end by 6 bases; junction bases not matched to a gene: 27. The CDR3 has 22 amino acids. Germline V gene sequence: CDR1 LGHNT, CDR2 FRNRAP. The CDR3 DNA reads TGTGCTAGTGGTTTCGACTCATTAGCCGGGACAGGGAACAGGGTTGTATTCAATGAGCAGTTCTTC. This translates into CASGFDSLAGTGNRVVFNEQFF.

The rearrangement joins TRBV7-9 to TRBJ2-7, with a tentative D call TRBD1 (6 bases). The CDR3 contains 16 residues. V lost 5 bases and J lost 0, with 17 bases in between. The V gene's germline CDR1 is SEHNR and CDR2 FQNEAQ (reference sequence). Here the CDR3 DNA reads TGTGCCAGCAGCCTCAAGGGGGACCCCAGCTCCTACGAGCAGTACTTC. Translated, it gives CASSLKGDPSSYEQYF.

The chain is built from TRBV6-2 or TRBV6-3 and TRBJ1-2; 12 bases fit TRBD1. The CDR3 totals 17 residues. V gave up 6 bases and J gave up 4 bases; unmatched junction bases: 12. Germline CDR1 is MNHEY and CDR2 is SVGEGT. The CDR3 region has the DNA TGTGCCAGCAGCCCGGGACAGGGGGCCCTCGGAGTCTATGGCTACACCTTC. Translating gives CASSPGQGALGVYGYTF.

This clone was seen at least ten times. V is TRBV12-3 or TRBV12-4 and J is TRBJ2-3, with 8 bases identical to TRBD2. After removal of 11 bases from V and 8 bases from J, the junction contained 12 bases not matched to a gene. The CDR3 has 13 residues. CDR3 in DNA: TGTGCCTCCTCTTGGAGTGCGGGAGGTACGCAGTATTTT. Translation: CASSWSAGGTQYF.

CDR3 residues: CASSSSGDTIYF. The CDR3 nucleotides read TGTGCCAGCAGCTCATCCGGAGACACCATATATTTT. The chain uses TRBV7-2 and TRBJ1-3; D unresolved. Trimming stripped 4 bases from V and 8 bases from J, with 9 bases between. Germline V gives CDR1 SGHTA, CDR2 FQGNSA. The length of the CDR3 is 12 residues.

The chain links TRBV6-1 to TRBJ2-2; the match to TRBD2 covers 8 bases. The CDR3 spans 17 residues. V gave up 6 bases and J gave up 4 bases; unmatched junction bases: 13. Looked up from germline, CDR1 is MNHNS and CDR2 is SASEGT. CDR3 DNA: TGTGCCAGCAGAGAACTTCCGGGACTAGGGGGCACCGGGGAGCTGTTTTTT. Amino acids: CASRELPGLGGTGELFF.

The rearrangement joins TRBV4-2 to TRBJ2-1; 8 nucleotides agree with TRBD2. Germline CDR1 and CDR2: LGHNA and YNFKEQ. CDR3 length: 15 residues. Trimming took 1 base from V and 4 from J; bases not matched to a gene: 3. CDR3 nucleotides: TGTGCCAGCAGCCAAGCCGGGGGGGGTTACAATGAGCAGTTCTTC. Translation gives CASSQAGGGYNEQFF.

The genes are TRBV27 and TRBJ2-7, with 8 bases lining up with TRBD2. V was pared by 6 bases and J by 3 bases, with 10 bases of the junction left unmatched. Looked up from germline, CDR1 is MNHEY and CDR2 is SMNVEV (reference sequence). CDR3 length: 15 amino acids. The chain's CDR3 is CASRSTGLVVYEQYF. CDR3 bases: TGTGCCAGCAGATCAACGGGACTAGTGGTCTACGAGCAGTACTTC.

This chain joins TRBV5-1 and TRBJ2-7, with a weak D call TRBD1 (6 bases). V lost 1 base to trimming and J lost 3 bases, with 11 bases between them. Germline V gene data show CDR1 as SGHRS and CDR2 as YFSETQ. CDR3 length equals 14 residues. CDR3 sequence reads: CASSLLEGGYEQYF. For the CDR3, the DNA is TGCGCCAGCAGCTTGTTAGAAGGGGGCTACGAGCAGTACTTC.

The chain uses TRBV30 and TRBJ1-5; 7 nucleotides align to TRBD1. The CDR3 length is 14 residues. Germline V gene sequence: CDR1 GTSNPN, CDR2 SVGIG (reference sequence). Germline trimming cut 5 bases from V and 4 bases from J; bases unmatched to any gene: 8. The CDR3 protein is CAWGGGTANQPQHF. In DNA form, the CDR3 reads TGTGCCTGGGGGGGCGGGACAGCGAATCAGCCCCAGCATTTT.

The V call is TRBV9, the J call TRBJ1-2; a weak D match, TRBD1 (5 bases). This CDR3 is built from 16 residues. Germline CDR1 reads SGDLS; CDR2 reads YYNGEE. V was clipped by 3 bases and J by 6 bases, with 21 bases between them. The DNA of the CDR3 is TGTGCCAGCAGCGGAGACCCCTATGGCAGGGTCGATGGCTACACCTTC. This gives the protein CASSGDPYGRVDGYTF.

V and J are TRBV28 and TRBJ1-5; 8 nucleotides match TRBD1. The V gene end was trimmed by 6 bases and the J gene end by 9 bases; junction bases not matched to a gene: 10. The germline V gene encodes CDR1 MDHEN and CDR2 SYDVKM. This CDR3 comprises 14 residues. CDR3 nucleotides: TGTGCCAGCAGACTCGGACAGGGCAGGCGGCCCCAGCATTTT. Amino acid sequence: CASRLGQGRRPQHF.

The chain carries TRBV25-1 and TRBJ1-2, with D hard to call. Trimming shortened V by 5 bases and J by 5 bases, and 6 bases separated the two germline ends. The CDR3 is made up of 11 amino acids. CDR1 and CDR2 (germline): MGHDK, SYGVNS. The CDR3 nucleotides are TGTGCCAGCAGTTATTTTTATGGCTACACCTTC. It specifies CASSYFYGYTF.

This rearrangement joins TRBV10-1 to TRBJ2-3; the D gene is possibly TRBD2 (5 bases). Germline V gene sequence: CDR1 WNHNN, CDR2 SYGVQD (reference sequence). The CDR3 loop spans 16 amino acids. The V and J ends lost 5 bases and 2 bases respectively, with 17 bases between them. The chain's CDR3 is CASSPDRTADTDTQYF. In DNA, the CDR3 is TGCGCCAGCAGTCCCGACCGGACTGCGGACACAGATACGCAGTATTTT.

V usage is TRBV6-2 or TRBV6-3 and J usage is TRBJ2-7; 7 nucleotides agree with TRBD2. With V trimmed by 5 bases and J by 0 bases, 1 base remained unmatched. The CDR3 runs 13 residues. Germline CDR1 and CDR2: MNHEY and SVGEGT. The CDR3 DNA follows: TGTGCCAGCAGTAGCGGGGTCTCCTACGAGCAGTACTTC. Its translation is CASSSGVSYEQYF.

The rearrangement links TRBV21-1 to TRBJ2-2; TRBD2 is taken as the D call from the table, unchecked against the DNA. TRBV21-1 is flagged as a pseudogene. The CDR3 has 18 amino acids. CDR3 loop: CASSKVVKEREGTGELFF. The CDR3 nucleotides are TGTGCCAGCAGCAAAGTTGTCAAGGAGCGGGAGGGCACCGGGGAGCTGTTTTTT.

V and J are TRBV5-1 and TRBJ2-3, with 7 bases lining up with TRBD2. CDR3 length: 14 residues. V lost 1 base, J lost 1 base, and 0 bases stayed unmatched. The V gene's germline CDR1 is SGHRS and CDR2 YFSETQ. In DNA, the CDR3 is TGCGCCAGCAGCTTGAGCGGGGGCACAGATACGCAGTATTTT. Protein sequence: CASSLSGGTDTQYF.

The chain links TRBV11-2 to TRBJ2-3, with 9 bases matching TRBD1. V lost 4 bases and J lost 4; bases outside the gene matches: 6. Germline V gives CDR1 SGHAT, CDR2 FQNNGV. This CDR3 contains 15 residues. CDR3 DNA sequence: TGTGCCAGCAGCTACAGGGGGCGAGGAGCAGATACGCAGTATTTT. The encoded protein is CASSYRGRGADTQYF.

The gene calls are TRBV25-1 and TRBJ1-4; TRBD1 agrees at 7 bases. This CDR3 region has 13 residues. Trimming at V came to 7 bases and at J to 8 bases, leaving 7 bases not matched to a gene. The germline V gene has CDR1 MGHDK and CDR2 SYGVNS. CDR3 coding DNA: TGTGCCAGCATTGACAGGGTTGGGGAAAAACTGTTTTTT. Translation gives CASIDRVGEKLFF.

This clone was counted a few times. The chain is built from TRBV4-2 and TRBJ2-7; no clear D gene. Germline loops: CDR1 LGHNA, CDR2 YNFKEQ. The CDR3 sequence is 13 residues long. V was shortened by 4 bases and J by 2 bases, with 9 bases between the two germline ends. In nucleotides, the CDR3 is TGTGCCAGCAGCCCCGCTACAGCCTACGAGCAGTACTTC. Translated, it gives CASSPATAYEQYF.

V is TRBV5-1 and J is TRBJ2-3, with 7 bases aligning to TRBD1. Germline V CDR1 and CDR2: SGHRS, YFSETQ. The CDR3 is made up of 16 amino acids. V was pared by 2 bases and J by 1 base, with 7 bases of the junction left unmatched. The CDR3, as DNA: TGCGCCAGCAGCTTAGGACAGGTTACCGGCACAGATACGCAGTATTTT. Amino acid sequence: CASSLGQVTGTDTQYF.